The entry below gives a single T cell receptor (beta chain) sequence along with its context. What it recognizes is unknown. This entry belongs to a study of T cell responses to AZD1222 COVID-19 vaccine. Study-wide findings and caveats: Recipients of AZD1222 seropositive at baseline numbered only 6 or 7. Mostly white British, mostly female donors; authors suggested clonal diversity may be underestimated. Repertoires were obtained solely post-peak T cell response. Compared with day 0, the breadth and depth of the Spike-specific TCR repertoire rose significantly after two doses of AZD1222.

This table comes from immunoSEQ multiplex PCR, and its TCRdb copy is limited to in-frame clones, with some not included. In the table there are roughly 150,000 clones, approximately 95% of which are singletons. V was cut by 3 bases and J by 5 bases, with 11 bases left in between. Germline V lookup: CDR1 SQVTM, CDR2 ANQGSEA. The CDR3 covers 13 residues. Here the sequenced sample was peripheral blood, taken 28 days after the second AZD1222 dose. The TCR originated in an adult who received the AZD1222 COVID-19 vaccine. This rearrangement joins TRBV29-1 to TRBJ2-1, with D maybe TRBD2 (7 bases). Here the CDR3 reads CSVEQGRDNEQFF. CDR3 in DNA: TGCAGCGTTGAGCAGGGGAGGGACAATGAGCAGTTCTTC.